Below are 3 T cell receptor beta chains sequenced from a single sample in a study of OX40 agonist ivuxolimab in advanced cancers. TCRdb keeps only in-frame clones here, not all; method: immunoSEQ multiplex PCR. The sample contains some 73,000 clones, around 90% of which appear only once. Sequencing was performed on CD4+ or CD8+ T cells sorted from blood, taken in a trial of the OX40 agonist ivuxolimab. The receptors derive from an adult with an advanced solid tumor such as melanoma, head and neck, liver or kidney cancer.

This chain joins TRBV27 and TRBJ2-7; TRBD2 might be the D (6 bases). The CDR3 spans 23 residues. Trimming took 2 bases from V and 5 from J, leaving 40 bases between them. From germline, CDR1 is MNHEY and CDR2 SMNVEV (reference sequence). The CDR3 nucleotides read TGTGCCAGCAGTTTAGGGGAGGACGTGCTTAGCTCGTTCCTCGGGCCACAACCCCACGAGCAGTACTTC. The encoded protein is CASSLGEDVLSSFLGPQPHEQYF.

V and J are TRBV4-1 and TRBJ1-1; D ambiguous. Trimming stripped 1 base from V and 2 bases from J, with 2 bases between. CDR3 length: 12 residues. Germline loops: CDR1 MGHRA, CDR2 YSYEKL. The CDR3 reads CASSQANTEAFF. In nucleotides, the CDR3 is TGCGCCAGCAGCCAAGCAAACACTGAAGCTTTCTTT.

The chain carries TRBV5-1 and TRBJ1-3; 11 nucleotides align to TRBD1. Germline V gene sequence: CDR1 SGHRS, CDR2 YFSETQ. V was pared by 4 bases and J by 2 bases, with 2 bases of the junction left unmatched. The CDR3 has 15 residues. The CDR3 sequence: CASSVGQGAGNTIYF. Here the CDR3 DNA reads TGCGCCAGCAGCGTGGGACAGGGGGCTGGAAACACCATATATTTT.